This passage covers 14 T cell receptor beta chains from one sample sequenced in a study of OX40 agonist ivuxolimab in advanced cancers. Profiling relied on immunoSEQ multiplex PCR, and the TCRdb table lists in-frame clones only, not all of them. The sample has about 50,000 clones; around 80% are singletons. Sequenced here: CD4+ or CD8+ T cells sorted from blood, sampled in a trial of the OX40 agonist ivuxolimab. The receptors originated from an adult with an advanced solid tumor such as melanoma, head and neck, liver or kidney cancer.

CDR3 sequence reads: CASSFRVAGELFF. The CDR3 nucleotides read TGTGCCAGCAGCTTTCGAGTAGCTGGGGAGCTGTTTTTT. The chain employs TRBV7-2 and TRBJ2-2; D is unresolved. The CDR3 is made up of 13 amino acids. The germline V gene has CDR1 SGHTA and CDR2 FQGNSA. Trimming cost V 3 bases and J 8 bases, with 10 bases left between them.

The V and J genes are TRBV7-9 and TRBJ2-4; TRBD1 might be the D (5 bases). The CDR3 runs 16 residues. The germline gives CDR1 SEHNR, CDR2 FQNEAQ (reference sequence). V was trimmed by 5 bases and J by 1 base, leaving 15 bases between them. The CDR3: CASSQAQTAAKNIQYF. The CDR3 region has the DNA TGTGCCAGCAGCCAAGCTCAGACAGCGGCCAAAAACATTCAGTACTTC.

This clone was detected once. The rearrangement uses TRBV2 and TRBJ1-3; D remains unclear. This CDR3 region has 14 residues. Germline CDR1 SNHLY, CDR2 FYNNEI. V gave up 7 bases and J gave up 4 bases, with 14 bases separating them. The CDR3 here is CASNPGGFGNTIYF. The CDR3 nucleotides read TGTGCCAGCAACCCGGGAGGGTTCGGAAACACCATATATTTT.

The genes are TRBV18 and TRBJ2-5; D is possibly TRBD1 or TRBD2 (5 bases each). Germline assignment: CDR1 KGHSH and CDR2 LQKENI. V was cut by 5 bases and J by 2 bases, with 6 bases left in between. This CDR3 contains 12 residues. The CDR3 loop is CASSGGQETQYF. In DNA form, the CDR3 reads TGTGCCAGCTCAGGGGGTCAAGAGACCCAGTACTTC.

For the CDR3, the DNA is TGTGCCAGCAGCTTTGTGCAGCGGGGGTACAATGAGCAGTTCTTC. It translates to CASSFVQRGYNEQFF. The chain combines TRBV12-1 with TRBJ2-1; the D segment call TRBD2 is taken from the table without a DNA check. TRBV12-1 is flagged as a pseudogene. This CDR3 comprises 15 residues.

In DNA, the CDR3 is TGTGCCAGCAGTTCGGCCTCCGGGACAGGGGGCTCTGGGGCCAACGTCCTGACTTTC. Its protein is CASSSASGTGGSGANVLTF. The chain employs TRBV27 and TRBJ2-6; 11 bases match TRBD1. The germline V gene has CDR1 MNHEY and CDR2 SMNVEV (reference sequence). There are 19 residues in the CDR3. V was pared by 4 bases and J by 0 bases, with 8 bases of the junction left unmatched.

The rearrangement uses TRBV21-1 and TRBJ2-5; the DNA was not used to check the table's D call, TRBD2. TRBV21-1 is deemed a pseudogene. The CDR3 runs to 13 residues. This chain's CDR3 is CASSFFGGETQYF. The CDR3 DNA sequence: TGTGCCAGCAGCTTTTTCGGGGGAGAGACCCAGTACTTC.

V and J are TRBV25-1 and TRBJ2-1; D remains ambiguous. This CDR3 spans 16 amino acids. V was trimmed by 4 bases and J by 8 bases, leaving 21 bases between them. The germline V gene encodes CDR1 MGHDK and CDR2 SYGVNS. CDR3 loop: CASSADPVGATYEQFF. The CDR3 nucleotides are TGTGCCAGCAGTGCCGACCCCGTCGGTGCTACATATGAGCAGTTCTTC. The variable domain in full, completed from reference TRBV25-1 and TRBJ2-1, reads EADIYQTPRYLVIGTGKKITLECSQTMGHDKMYWYQQDPGMELHLIHYSYGVNSTEKGDLSSESTVSRIRTEHFPLTLESARPSHTSQYLCASSADPVGATYEQFFGPGTRLTVL.

The chain joins TRBV5-1 to TRBJ2-2, with D perhaps TRBD1 (6 bases). This CDR3 has 16 amino acids. The germline gives CDR1 SGHRS, CDR2 YFSETQ. Trimming stripped 0 bases from V and 4 bases from J, with 13 bases between. The CDR3 region has the DNA TGCGCCAGCAGCTTGGCAGGGGCGTGGACCACCGGGGAGCTGTTTTTT. Protein sequence: CASSLAGAWTTGELFF.

Points on this clone: One end of the junction does not line up with germline, which may come from a read error. The chain combines TRBV5-1 with TRBJ1-4, with a tentative D call TRBD1 (6 bases). Germline V gene sequence: CDR1 SGHRS, CDR2 YFSETQ. The CDR3 consists of 14 residues. The CDR3 DNA is TGCGCCAGCAGCCCGCAGGGGCCTAACGAAAAACTGTTTTTT. Amino acid sequence: CASSPQGPNEKLFF.

The gene calls are TRBV5-6 and TRBJ1-2; weak D call: TRBD1 (5 bases). Deletions cut 4 bases from V and 4 bases from J, with 14 bases between. Germline assignment: CDR1 SGHDT and CDR2 YYEEEE. CDR3 length: 14 amino acids. CDR3 in DNA: TGTGCCAGCAGCCCACCCTCGGGGGTCTATGGCTACACCTTC. It yields the protein CASSPPSGVYGYTF.

Concerning this clone itself: Just one base apart from a much larger clone, this may be a read error. The sample holds other DNA sequences that translate to the same CDR3. The chain links TRBV19 to TRBJ2-7; tentative D call: TRBD1 (6 bases). V was clipped by 7 bases and J by 3 bases, with 22 bases between them. The CDR3 is made up of 16 amino acids. Per germline, CDR1 LNHDA and CDR2 SQIVND (reference sequence). The CDR3 DNA is TGTGCCAGTACCCCCTCCCTCCTAGCAGGGGTCTACGAGCAGTACTTC. Its translation is CASTPSLLAGVYEQYF.

The V and J genes are TRBV4-3 and TRBJ2-6; 10 nucleotides line up with TRBD1. This CDR3 spans 19 amino acids. After removal of 0 bases from V and 0 bases from J, the junction contained 5 bases not matched to a gene. CDR1 is LGHNA and CDR2 is YSLEER in the germline V gene. The DNA for the CDR3 is TGCGCCAGCAGCCAAGACTTTAGGACAGGGGGCTCTGGGGCCAACGTCCTGACTTTC. Encoded protein: CASSQDFRTGGSGANVLTF.

This clone was recorded many times. This sequence joins TRBV5-1 and TRBJ2-2; tentative D call: TRBD1 (7 bases). Trimming shortened V by 4 bases and J by 5 bases, and 21 bases separated the two germline ends. The germline gives CDR1 SGHRS, CDR2 YFSETQ. The CDR3 is made up of 17 amino acids. DNA of the CDR3: TGCGCCAGCAGCCGGATCGGAGGGCAGGGGGGAACCGGGGAGCTGTTTTTT. Translation gives CASSRIGGQGGTGELFF.